The entry that follows covers one T cell receptor (beta chain) sequence. What it binds is unknown. Other DNA variants within this sample encode the same CDR3. Both 60 Vbeta primers and 13 Jbeta primers went into the PCR. Produced via immunoSEQ multiplex PCR; TCRdb's table is partial and in-frame only. Of some 200,000 clones listed, about 84% are singletons. The sample is drawn from a study of cytomegalovirus exposure and HLA in healthy donors. For the study at large: Early on, a data release was issued that held 80 million or so unique TCRs from HLA-typed donors. Study-level points and caveats: Immune exposure information comprised only CMV serostatus.

This CDR3 contains 13 residues. The germline CDR1 and CDR2 sequences are SGHRS and YFSETQ. Trimming took off 0 bases at V and 6 bases at J, with 7 bases between the two ends. The source is a man aged 50 or older in good health and CMV-seronegative. The chain has TRBV5-1 and TRBJ1-5; D is uncertain. Sequencing was done on a sample of PBMCs. The CDR3 loop reads CASSLAGGQPQHF. DNA for the CDR3: TGCGCCAGCAGCTTGGCAGGAGGTCAGCCCCAGCATTTT.